The 26 T cell receptor beta chains given below trace back to one sample, sequenced in a study of cytomegalovirus exposure and HLA in healthy donors. PCR amplification relied on 60 Vbeta primers (plus 13 Jbeta primers). Repertoires were generated with immunoSEQ multiplex PCR, while TCRdb's copy carries only in-frame clones and drops some. The repertoire holds about 110,000 clones, around 70% seen once, with approximately 4.4% in the top ten. Material: PBMCs. Receptor source: a young man in good health and CMV-seropositive.

This chain links TRBV7-2 with TRBJ2-7; 7 positions match TRBD1. Trimming at V came to 6 bases and at J to 0 bases, leaving 5 bases not matched to a gene. The length of the CDR3 is 14 residues. The V gene's germline CDR1 is SGHTA and CDR2 FQGNSA. The CDR3 region has the DNA TGTGCCAGCAGACCCGGGACAGACTCCTACGAGCAGTACTTC. Translated, it gives CASRPGTDSYEQYF.

V usage is TRBV9 and J usage is TRBJ1-5; D is possibly TRBD1 (5 bases). Germline CDR1 reads SGDLS; CDR2 reads YYNGEE. Trimming removed 3 bases at V and 2 bases at J, with 15 bases between. The CDR3 contains 16 residues. The CDR3 coding sequence is TGTGCCAGCAGCGCCGAGGCGGGGGATGGCAATCAGCCCCAGCATTTT. Translated: CASSAEAGDGNQPQHF.

The J gene is TRBJ2-5, the V gene TRBV2; 9 bases map to TRBD1. Germline values: CDR1 SNHLY, CDR2 FYNNEI. This CDR3 is built from 17 residues. V lost 3 bases, J lost 2 bases, and 10 bases stayed unmatched. CDR3 residues: CASSDDSDRGGQETQYF. CDR3 DNA sequence: TGTGCCAGCAGTGATGATAGTGACAGGGGGGGACAAGAGACCCAGTACTTC.

At least ten counts were recorded for this clone. The J gene is TRBJ2-7, the V gene TRBV18; D ambiguous. Deletions cut 2 bases from V and 4 bases from J, with 21 bases between. The germline V gene has CDR1 KGHSH and CDR2 LQKENI. CDR3 length: 17 residues. This CDR3 reads CASSPSREEPVSYEQYF. The CDR3 DNA sequence: TGTGCCAGCTCACCATCTCGAGAGGAACCGGTCTCTTACGAGCAGTACTTC.

V is TRBV6-5 and J is TRBJ1-2; a possible D gene is TRBD1 (6 bases). CDR3 size: 14 residues. The germline V gene encodes CDR1 MNHEY and CDR2 SVGAGI. Trimming pared 2 bases from V and 4 bases from J, leaving 11 bases between. Here the CDR3 reads CASSYEGTSYGYTF. CDR3 DNA sequence: TGTGCCAGCAGTTACGAAGGGACAAGCTATGGCTACACCTTC.

The chain employs TRBV18 and TRBJ1-6; D unclear. Germline CDR1 KGHSH, CDR2 LQKENI. CDR3 size: 15 residues. The V end was cut by 1 base, the J end by 5 bases, with 9 bases between. The CDR3 sequence is CASSPLTPDNSPLHF. The DNA for the CDR3 is TGTGCCAGCTCACCACTCACCCCGGATAATTCACCCCTCCACTTT.

There are a few counts of this clone. The chain uses TRBV4-2 and TRBJ2-2; no definite D call. CDR1 is LGHNA, CDR2 YNFKEQ, per germline. V was cut by 0 bases and J by 6 bases, with 8 bases left in between. The CDR3 contains 14 residues. This chain's CDR3 is CASSQDTHAGELFF. The CDR3 nucleotides read TGTGCCAGCAGCCAAGATACTCACGCCGGGGAGCTGTTTTTT.

This clone was recorded once. The genes are TRBV29-1 and TRBJ2-7, with D possibly being TRBD1 (7 bases). This CDR3 is 13 amino acids long. The V end lost 7 bases, the J end lost 4 bases, and 17 bases lay between the germline ends. The germline CDR1 and CDR2 sequences are SQVTM and ANQGSEA. The CDR3 loop is CSALRGTEYEQYF. CDR3 in DNA: TGCAGCGCTCTCCGGGGGACAGAGTACGAGCAGTACTTC.

This rearrangement joins TRBV28 to TRBJ1-2; 7 bases are shared with TRBD1. Germline V gives CDR1 MDHEN, CDR2 SYDVKM. The CDR3 runs to 13 residues. With 8 bases clipped from V and 3 bases from J, the junction kept 6 bases outside the gene matches. The CDR3 sequence: CASWDSLDYGYTF. In DNA, the CDR3 is TGTGCCAGCTGGGACAGTCTAGACTATGGCTACACCTTC.

The chain combines TRBV2 with TRBJ1-4, with D unresolved. This CDR3 has 17 amino acids. V shed 2 bases and J shed 0 bases, with 13 bases lying between them. Germline-derived CDR1 and CDR2 are SNHLY and FYNNEI. Written as DNA, the CDR3 is TGTGCCAGCAGTGAAAACTCCCCCCTAGCAACTAATGAAAAACTGTTTTTT. Encoded protein: CASSENSPLATNEKLFF.

The V and J genes are TRBV5-1 and TRBJ2-5, with 7 bases fitting TRBD2. The CDR3 consists of 16 residues. V lost 2 bases to trimming and J lost 2 bases; unmatched junction nucleotides: 9. Germline V lookup: CDR1 SGHRS, CDR2 YFSETQ. The CDR3 region is CASSFWGGGRQETQYF. The CDR3 nucleotides are TGCGCCAGCAGCTTCTGGGGGGGAGGACGGCAAGAGACCCAGTACTTC.

This chain's CDR3 is CASSSGQGPQETQYF. CDR3 coding DNA: TGTGCCAGCAGCTCAGGACAGGGCCCGCAAGAGACCCAGTACTTC. The V gene is TRBV11-3, the J gene TRBJ2-5; 8 bases are shared with TRBD1. Germline-derived CDR1 and CDR2 are SGHNT and YENEEA. J was trimmed by 2 bases and V by 4 bases; bases with no gene match: 6. The CDR3 totals 15 residues.

The CDR3 region is CASSLVREEEIRETQYF. As DNA, the CDR3 is TGTGCCAGCAGCTTAGTGAGAGAGGAGGAAATTAGAGAGACCCAGTACTTC. This chain connects TRBV7-9 to TRBJ2-5; D perhaps matches TRBD2 (5 bases). The V end lost 1 base, the J end lost 4 bases, and 19 bases lay between the germline ends. The length of the CDR3 is 17 residues. Germline assignment: CDR1 SEHNR and CDR2 FQNEAQ (reference sequence).

The J gene is TRBJ2-5, the V gene TRBV6-1, with 7 bases fitting TRBD2. Germline CDR1 MNHNS, CDR2 SASEGT. The CDR3 runs to 14 residues. V was pared by 8 bases and J by 5 bases, with 11 bases of the junction left unmatched. The CDR3 DNA sequence: TGTGCCAGCTATCCAAGCGGGGCGCGGGAGACCCAGTACTTC. Its protein product is CASYPSGARETQYF.

V is TRBV16 and J is TRBJ1-1; D not certain. The CDR3 totals 14 residues. V lost 2 bases to trimming and J lost 2 bases, with 9 bases between them. CDR1 is KGHSY and CDR2 is FQNENV in the germline V gene. The CDR3 DNA sequence: TGTGCCAGCAGCCAAGGTTTGGGCAACACTGAAGCTTTCTTT. Its protein product is CASSQGLGNTEAFF.

CDR3 DNA sequence: TGTGCCAGCAGGGTCGGGACAGAGAACACTGAAGCTTTCTTT. This encodes CASRVGTENTEAFF. The chain links TRBV6-6 to TRBJ1-1, with TRBD1 identical over 7 bases. Germline V CDR1 and CDR2: MNHNY, SVGAGI (reference sequence). The CDR3 has 14 residues. V lost 6 bases to trimming and J lost 1 base; unmatched junction nucleotides: 5.

This clone came up once. V and J are TRBV7-2 and TRBJ2-5, with 11 bases lining up with TRBD2. The CDR3 has 16 residues. Germline V gives CDR1 SGHTA, CDR2 FQGNSA. Trimming cost V 1 base and J 5 bases; bases outside gene matches: 6. The CDR3 sequence is CASSLGISGGAETQYF. The CDR3 DNA reads TGTGCCAGCAGCTTAGGGATTAGCGGGGGGGCGGAGACCCAGTACTTC. The whole variable domain, filled in from reference TRBV7-2 and TRBJ2-5, reads GAGVSQSPSNKVTEKGKDVELRCDPISGHTALYWYRQSLGQGLEFLIYFQGNSAPDKSGLPSDRFSAERTGGSVSTLTIQRTQQEDSAVYLCASSLGISGGAETQYFGPGTRLLVL.

V is TRBV7-9 and J is TRBJ2-1; D is perhaps TRBD2 (5 bases). The V end was cut by 4 bases, the J end by 0 bases, with 10 bases between. The CDR3 sequence is 15 residues long. Germline CDR1 and CDR2: SEHNR and FQNEAQ (reference sequence). In nucleotides, the CDR3 is TGTGCCAGCAGCTCTAGCAGGAGCTCCTACAATGAGCAGTTCTTC. Protein sequence: CASSSSRSSYNEQFF.

This chain joins TRBV19 and TRBJ2-3, with 8 bases lining up with TRBD2. Germline-derived CDR1 and CDR2 are LNHDA and SQIVND (reference sequence). V dropped 5 bases and J dropped 0; count of bases not matched to a gene: 7. CDR3 length: 16 residues. The CDR3 spells CASSSSGGTSTDTQYF. The DNA of the CDR3 is TGTGCCAGTAGTTCCAGCGGGGGAACTAGCACAGATACGCAGTATTTT.

The chain links TRBV29-1 to TRBJ2-5; D might be TRBD2 (6 bases). Between the trimmed V and J ends, which lost 1 base and 0 bases, there was a span of 12 bases. This CDR3 contains 15 residues. From germline, CDR1 is SQVTM and CDR2 ANQGSEA. Written as DNA, the CDR3 is TGCAGCGTTGAAGCTAATGGGGACTACCAAGAGACCCAGTACTTC. Amino acid sequence: CSVEANGDYQETQYF.

Of note for this clone: Because the CDR3's place on the DNA is in doubt, the DNA is left out and the CDR3 is given as listed by TCRdb. The genes are TRBV21-1 and TRBJ1-3. TRBV21-1 is deemed a pseudogene. Counting both end residues, the CDR3 totals 17 amino acids. CDR3 in amino acids: CASSPHEDWGSGNTIYF.

The chain carries TRBV27 and TRBJ2-7, with TRBD1 as a possible D gene (5 bases). The CDR3 contains 15 residues. Deletions cut 3 bases from V and 2 bases from J, with 14 bases between. Germline V gene lookup returns CDR1 MNHEY and CDR2 SMNVEV (reference sequence). CDR3 DNA: TGTGCCAGCAGTTTTTCGGTCAGGGTCCCCTACGAGCAGTACTTC. Its translation is CASSFSVRVPYEQYF.

CDR3 amino acids: CATSRDRGRGYEQYF. As DNA, the CDR3 is TGTGCCACCAGCAGAGACCGAGGTAGGGGATACGAGCAGTACTTC. This chain links TRBV15 with TRBJ2-5; TRBD1 might be the D (5 bases). The J call is doubtful: the DNA matches TRBJ2-7 better. The germline V gene encodes CDR1 LNHNV and CDR2 YYDKDF (reference sequence). The CDR3 contains 15 residues.

The chain links TRBV28 to TRBJ1-5, with D perhaps matching TRBD1 (6 bases). This CDR3 has 16 residues. Germline values: CDR1 MDHEN, CDR2 SYDVKM. V was cut by 1 base and J by 4 bases, with 14 bases left in between. The CDR3 here is CASSLFGDIGNQPQHF. The CDR3 DNA reads TGTGCCAGCAGTTTATTCGGGGACATTGGGAATCAGCCCCAGCATTTT.

This clone was seen more than once but under ten times. The rearrangement joins TRBV5-1 to TRBJ2-5, with TRBD2 matching 12 bases. V lost 0 bases and J lost 4; bases outside the gene matches: 4. The CDR3 runs 16 residues. From germline, CDR1 is SGHRS and CDR2 YFSETQ. CDR3 DNA sequence: TGCGCCAGCAGCTTGGCCCCTAGCGGGGGGGGAGAGACCCAGTACTTC. Translating it yields CASSLAPSGGGETQYF.

The CDR3 loop is CASGLGQGRFF. CDR3 nucleotides: TGTGCCAGCGGCCTTGGACAGGGTCGGTTCTTC. The V and J genes are TRBV7-2 and TRBJ2-1; 8 bases agree with TRBD1. The germline CDR1 and CDR2 sequences are SGHTA and FQGNSA. The CDR3 extends over 11 amino acids. Trimming cost V 8 bases and J 15 bases; bases outside gene matches: 9.